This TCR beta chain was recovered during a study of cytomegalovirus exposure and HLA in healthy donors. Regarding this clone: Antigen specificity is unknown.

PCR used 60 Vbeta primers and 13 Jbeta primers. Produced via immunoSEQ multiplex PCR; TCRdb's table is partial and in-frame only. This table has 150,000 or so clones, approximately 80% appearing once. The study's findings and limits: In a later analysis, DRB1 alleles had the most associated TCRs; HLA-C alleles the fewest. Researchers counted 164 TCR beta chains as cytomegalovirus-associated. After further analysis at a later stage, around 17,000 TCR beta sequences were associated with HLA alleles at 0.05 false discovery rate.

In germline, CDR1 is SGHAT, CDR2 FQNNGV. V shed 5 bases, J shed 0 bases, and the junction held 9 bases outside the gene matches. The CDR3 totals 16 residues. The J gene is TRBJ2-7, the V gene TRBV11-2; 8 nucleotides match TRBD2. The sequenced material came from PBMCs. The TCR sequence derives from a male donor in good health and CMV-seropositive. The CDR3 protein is CASSIFSGASSYEQYF. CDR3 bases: TGTGCCAGCAGCATCTTTAGCGGGGCAAGCTCCTACGAGCAGTACTTC.